This TCR beta chain was observed in a study of T cells in Graves' hyperthyroidism and ophthalmopathy. Study-wide results and caveats: Ophthalmopathy was model-predicted a median about six months pre-onset.

From RNA transcripts, TCR beta CDR3 regions were amplified. First-round RT-PCR of the TCR CDR3 relied on the HTBI primer set. TCRdb itself ran the multiplex PCR reads through MiXCR, one entry per CDR3 protein. This table holds fewer than 500,000 distinct CDR3 sequences, roughly 14% found once. This clonotype appeared many times. Its antigen is currently unknown. Per the germline V gene, CDR1 is LGHDT and CDR2 is YNNKEL (reference sequence). V shed 0 bases and J shed 3 bases, with 3 bases lying between them. The CDR3 contains 12 residues. The chain is built from TRBV3-1 and TRBJ2-7; D unresolved. This sequence originates from a man younger than 30 with Graves' ophthalmopathy. Input material: blood. CDR3 residues: CASSQDDYEQYF. The CDR3 DNA follows: TGTGCCAGCAGCCAAGACGACTACGAGCAGTACTTC.